Described below is a single TCR beta chain sequence and its context. Per the original methods: Reference gene primer amplification gave nucleated cell count estimates. Using immunoSEQ multiplex PCR, the repertoire was profiled, and TCRdb retains in-frame clones only, with some absent. For V, J and clone size, that table is used; D and trimming come from the DNA. Here the sample spans about 300,000 clones, about 89% being singletons. The sample belongs to a study of blood T cell repertoires in COVID-19. Germline V gene lookup returns CDR1 SGHRS and CDR2 YFSETQ. This CDR3 comprises 15 residues. V gave up 1 base and J gave up 3 bases; unmatched junction bases: 3.

The rearrangement joins TRBV5-1 to TRBJ2-7, with 11 bases matching TRBD2. The sequencing input was peripheral blood. The TCR sequence derives from a man younger than 35 who had recovered from COVID-19. The CDR3 loop reads CASSLSTSGSYEQYF. The CDR3 DNA follows: TGCGCCAGCAGCTTGAGTACTAGCGGGAGCTACGAGCAGTACTTC.